One and the same sample provided the 25 T cell receptor beta chains below, sequenced in a study of blood T cells in healthy people across ages. A second about 6 to 12 cycle PCR used barcoded and J-beta primers. Via MiXCR, TCRdb re-called the 5' RACE reads, giving one row per CDR3 protein. This table has more than 1.4 million distinct CDR3 sequences, 42% appearing once. The sample comprised blood. The receptor source for this set is a young woman in good health.

The gene calls are TRBV11-2 and TRBJ1-5; no firm D call. V shed 1 base and J shed 8 bases, with 15 bases lying between them. CDR1 and CDR2 (germline): SGHAT, FQNNGV. This CDR3 contains 15 residues. The CDR3 spells CASSLGRQAVEPQHF. Written as DNA, the CDR3 is TGTGCCAGCAGCTTAGGTCGGCAGGCTGTGGAGCCCCAGCATTTT.

Only a few counts were recorded for this clonotype. The V and J genes are TRBV7-9 and TRBJ2-7; D not resolved. The CDR3 loop spans 14 amino acids. V gave up 4 bases and J gave up 4 bases, with 14 bases separating them. The V gene's germline CDR1 is SEHNR and CDR2 FQNEAQ (reference sequence). The CDR3 protein is CASSYRSTDYEQYF. CDR3 nucleotide sequence: TGTGCCAGCAGCTATCGCTCGACGGATTACGAGCAGTACTTC.

With respect to this clonotype: Sequence at one end of the junction differs from germline and may be a read error. The chain combines TRBV5-1 with TRBJ1-2; tentative D call: TRBD1 (5 bases). This CDR3 comprises 16 residues. Germline V CDR1 and CDR2: SGHRS, YFSETQ. CDR3 DNA: TGCGCCAGCGGCTTGGCCCAATCGACAGAGAGCTATGGCTACACCTTC. Protein product: CASGLAQSTESYGYTF. The whole variable domain, remainder taken from reference TRBV5-1 and TRBJ1-2, is KAGVTQTPRYLIKTRGQQVTLSCSPISGHRSVSWYQQTPGQGLQFLFEYFSETQRNKGNFPGRFSGRQFSNSRSEMNVSTLELGDSALYLCASGLAQSTESYGYTFGSGTRLTVV.

A word on this clonotype: A much larger clone differs from this one at a single base, so this may be a read error. V and J are TRBV4-1 and TRBJ2-7; tentative D call: TRBD1 (6 bases). The CDR3 contains 13 residues. With 1 base removed from V and 4 bases from J, the gap between germline ends came to 8 bases. Germline-derived CDR1 and CDR2 are MGHRA and YSYEKL. CDR3 protein: CASSQAQGYEQYF. Written as DNA, the CDR3 is TGCGCCAGCAGCCAAGCACAGGGTTACGAGCAGTACTTC.

Remarks on this clonotype: Germline is not matched at one junction end, which may reflect a read error. The V and J genes are TRBV7-9 and TRBJ2-3; no firm D call. The CDR3 contains 15 residues. Germline V gives CDR1 SEHNR, CDR2 FQNEAQ (reference sequence). This CDR3 is CASSPQERLTDTRYF. The CDR3 DNA reads as TGTGCCAGCAGCCCCCAGGAGCGTTTAACAGATACGCGGTATTTT.

This clonotype has more than one count but fewer than ten. This may be a read error: a much more frequent sequence differs by one nucleotide. The rearrangement links TRBV18 to TRBJ2-5; no definite D call. Germline values: CDR1 KGHSH, CDR2 LQKENI. The CDR3 length is 12 residues. CDR3 region: CASAPQQETQYF. The CDR3 DNA is TGTGCCAGCGCACCACAGCAAGAGACCCAGTACTTC.

The rearrangement links TRBV20-1 to TRBJ1-2; tentatively, D is TRBD1 (5 bases). This CDR3 region has 15 residues. The V and J ends lost 4 bases and 4 bases respectively, with 19 bases between them. Per germline, CDR1 DFQATT and CDR2 SNEGSKA (reference sequence). For the CDR3, the DNA is TGCAGTGCTACCAGGCCTCCGGGACGGATCTATGGCTACACCTTC. Translation: CSATRPPGRIYGYTF.

The chain joins TRBV6-2 or TRBV6-3 to TRBJ1-2; no reliable D call. In germline, CDR1 is MNHEY, CDR2 SVGEGT. The CDR3 loop spans 13 amino acids. Trimming removed 5 bases at V and 3 bases at J, with 10 bases between. The CDR3 DNA follows: TGTGCCAGCAGTCTGAGGGTGGACTATGGCTACACCTTC. Encoded protein: CASSLRVDYGYTF.

In the case of this clonotype: A junction boundary mismatches the germline segment, possibly from a read error. V is TRBV12-3 or TRBV12-4 and J is TRBJ1-2; 8 bases map to TRBD1. There are 13 residues in the CDR3. The CDR3 DNA is TGTGCCAGCAGTCAGGGGGCATCCTATGGCCACACCTTC. This encodes CASSQGASYGHTF.

V is TRBV12-3 or TRBV12-4 and J is TRBJ2-1; D is perhaps TRBD2 (5 bases). The CDR3 totals 16 residues. Trimming pared 5 bases from V and 0 bases from J, leaving 14 bases between. CDR3 sequence: CASSGRADHSYNEQFF. The CDR3 nucleotides are TGTGCCAGCAGTGGACGAGCGGACCACTCCTACAATGAGCAGTTCTTC.

This clonotype was observed a few times. This sequence joins TRBV10-2 and TRBJ2-3; 8 positions match TRBD2. The CDR3 sequence is 15 residues long. Trimming took 7 bases from V and 0 from J; bases not matched to a gene: 6. The germline gives CDR1 WSHSY, CDR2 SAAADI. The CDR3 nucleotides are TGCGCCAGCACCCCTAGCGGGTTTAGCACAGATACGCAGTATTTT. Amino acid sequence: CASTPSGFSTDTQYF.

This clonotype has a handful of counts. The chain employs TRBV6-5 and TRBJ2-5; 8 bases align to TRBD1. The CDR3 totals 15 residues. From germline, CDR1 is MNHEY and CDR2 SVGAGI. Losses at the gene ends were 3 bases for V and 4 bases for J; bases not matched to a gene: 7. CDR3 sequence reads: CASSYTGQGTETQYF. The CDR3 nucleotides are TGTGCCAGCAGTTATACCGGACAGGGCACAGAGACCCAGTACTTC.

This clonotype was seen a handful of times. The V gene is TRBV7-2, the J gene TRBJ2-1, with 7 bases that match TRBD2. Trimming cost V 9 bases and J 5 bases; bases outside gene matches: 4. Per the germline V gene, CDR1 is SGHTA and CDR2 is FQGNSA. The CDR3 sequence is 12 residues long. CDR3 nucleotide sequence: TGTGCCAGTAGACTAGCCCACAATGAGCAGTTCTTC. Translation gives CASRLAHNEQFF.

The chain uses TRBV20-1 and TRBJ1-5; D call uncertain. CDR1 and CDR2 from the germline V gene are DFQATT and SNEGSKA (reference sequence). V lost 3 bases, J lost 3 bases, and 3 bases lay in between. The CDR3 runs 11 residues. CDR3 bases: TGCAGTGCTAGTAACAATCAGCCCCAGCATTTT. This gives the protein CSASNNQPQHF.

V usage is TRBV6-6 and J usage is TRBJ1-1; D perhaps matches TRBD1 (6 bases). Germline-derived CDR1 and CDR2 are MNHNY and SVGAGI (reference sequence). This CDR3 comprises 14 residues. V was shortened by 4 bases and J by 1 base, with 10 bases between the two germline ends. The CDR3 spells CASSSQTGNTEAFF. The CDR3 coding sequence is TGTGCCAGCAGTTCACAGACAGGGAACACTGAAGCTTTCTTT.

V gene TRBV20-1 combines with J gene TRBJ2-1; D perhaps matches TRBD2 (5 bases). CDR3 length equals 15 residues. The ends were cut back, 5 bases at V and 0 bases at J, with 14 bases in the middle. Per the germline V gene, CDR1 is DFQATT and CDR2 is SNEGSKA (reference sequence). CDR3 bases: TGCAGTGCTCACTCAGCGGAACTCTCCTACAATGAGCAGTTCTTC. It translates to CSAHSAELSYNEQFF.

This clonotype was picked up a small number of times. CDR3 loop: CSATAVSGTVYNEQFF. CDR3 bases: TGCAGTGCAACGGCGGTCTCAGGGACGGTTTACAATGAGCAGTTCTTC. The V and J genes are TRBV20-1 and TRBJ2-1; D possibly uses TRBD1 or TRBD2 (5 bases each). Germline values: CDR1 DFQATT, CDR2 SNEGSKA (reference sequence). Trimming left V 6 bases short and J 4 bases short, with 22 bases between. The CDR3 spans 16 residues.

The chain recombines TRBV7-8 with TRBJ2-5; TRBD2 matches 9 bases. After removal of 4 bases from V and 11 bases from J, the junction contained 11 bases not matched to a gene. The germline gives CDR1 SGHVS, CDR2 FQNEAQ. The CDR3 covers 14 residues. The CDR3 coding sequence is TGTGCCAGCAGCTCGGGACTAGCTAATAATGAGCAGTACTTC. Its translation: CASSSGLANNEQYF.

J is TRBJ1-4 and V is TRBV11-2; 8 bases line up with TRBD1. The CDR3 consists of 14 residues. CDR1 is SGHAT and CDR2 is FQNNGV in the germline V gene. Losses at the gene ends were 2 bases for V and 10 bases for J; bases not matched to a gene: 6. The CDR3 spells CASSLQGAYGKLFF. CDR3 nucleotide sequence: TGTGCCAGCAGCTTACAGGGGGCTTATGGAAAACTGTTTTTT.

The chain links TRBV27 to TRBJ2-3; 7 bases agree with TRBD2. V trimming: 4 bases; J trimming: 1 base; junction bases outside the gene matches: 5. The germline CDR1 and CDR2 sequences are MNHEY and SMNVEV (reference sequence). This CDR3 has 15 amino acids. The CDR3 DNA reads TGTGCCAGCAGTTGGCTAGCGGATCGCACAGATACGCAGTATTTT. Residues: CASSWLADRTDTQYF.

This clonotype was recorded a few times. The chain recombines TRBV20-1 with TRBJ1-2; D may be TRBD1 (5 bases). The CDR3 extends over 14 amino acids. V gave up 1 base and J gave up 3 bases, with 12 bases separating them. The V gene's germline CDR1 is DFQATT and CDR2 SNEGSKA (reference sequence). This CDR3 is CSARGRDGYYGYTF. The CDR3 coding sequence is TGCAGTGCTAGAGGCCGGGACGGTTACTATGGCTACACCTTC.

In this sample, this clonotype turned up a few times. The rearrangement links TRBV7-9 to TRBJ2-6, with TRBD2 matching 10 bases. The V and J ends lost 8 bases and 3 bases, in that order; junction bases with no gene match: 1. Germline V CDR1 and CDR2: SEHNR, FQNEAQ (reference sequence). This CDR3 spans 14 amino acids. The CDR3 DNA is TGTGCCAGCCCTAGCGGGAGTGGGGCCAACGTCCTGACTTTC. It codes for CASPSGSGANVLTF.

The genes are TRBV29-1 and TRBJ2-1; the match to TRBD2 covers 13 bases. Trimming at V came to 7 bases and at J to 1 base, leaving 22 bases not matched to a gene. CDR3 length equals 21 residues. The germline V gene encodes CDR1 SQVTM and CDR2 ANQGSEA. The CDR3, as DNA: TGCAGCGCGACGGAGAGAATGGGACTAGCGGGGCCTAGGAGGTCCTACAATGAGCAGTTCTTC. This translates into CSATERMGLAGPRRSYNEQFF.

The sample holds one count of this clonotype. The gene calls are TRBV7-2 and TRBJ2-5; 9 bases line up with TRBD2. In germline, CDR1 is SGHTA, CDR2 FQGNSA. J was trimmed by 2 bases and V by 3 bases; bases with no gene match: 7. There are 16 residues in the CDR3. CDR3 nucleotide sequence: TGTGCCAGCAGCTTTACCCTAGCGGGACTGCAAGAGACCCAGTACTTC. Its translation: CASSFTLAGLQETQYF.

This clonotype has a handful of counts. The V gene is TRBV27, the J gene TRBJ2-7; no reliable D call. CDR1 is MNHEY and CDR2 is SMNVEV in the germline V gene (reference sequence). The CDR3 contains 12 residues. The V end lost 9 bases, the J end lost 0 bases, and 9 bases lay between the germline ends. CDR3 DNA: TGTGCCAGTTACTCAAGCTCCTACGAGCAGTACTTC. Amino acids: CASYSSSYEQYF.